The clone carrying this TCR beta chain was seen a single time. One end of the junction is discordant with germline, which a read error may explain. This entry comes from a study of shared clonotypes between healthy human individuals. Here immunoSEQ multiplex PCR was the method, and the copy in TCRdb shows in-frame clones only, minus some. The data contain 470,000 or so clones, over 75% of them singletons. CDR1 is SGHNT and CDR2 is YYREEE in the germline V gene (reference sequence). The CDR3 is 17 residues long. This TCR came from a woman aged 40 to 49 in good health. Some clones in this sample may be carry-over from other donors' samples. Specimen: PBMCs. The V and J genes are TRBV5-4 and TRBJ2-7, with 7 positions matching TRBD2. This chain's CDR3 is CASSQGAGSGVRYEQYF. CDR3 nucleotides: TGCGCCAGCAGCCAAGGAGCGGGCAGCGGGGTCCGCTACGAGCAGTACTTC.